This is a list of T cell receptor beta chains from one sample in a study of cytomegalovirus exposure and HLA in healthy donors. Repertoires were generated with immunoSEQ multiplex PCR, while TCRdb's copy carries only in-frame clones and drops some. The table includes 130,000 to 150,000 clones, roughly 80% detected once. The sequenced sample consisted of PBMCs. The receptors originated from a woman in her 40s in good health and CMV-seropositive. Each CDR3 is given with its conserved first and last residue. A D gene is named only where the DNA matches it firmly. Size is omitted from some rows. Given values are once, few, many or a class for expanded clones.

d_call: .
clone_size: .
cdr3_length: 16
v_call: TRBV6-4
j_call: TRBJ1-6
cdr3_nt: TGTGCCAGCAGTGACTCTGGAGCGGGGAAGGGGTCACCCCTCCACTTT
cdr3_aa: CASSDSGAGKGSPLHF

d_call: TRBD2
clone_size: .
cdr3_length: 15
v_call: TRBV2
j_call: TRBJ2-1
cdr3_nt: TGTGCCAGCAGTGCCAACCCAGCGGGGGGGGGTGAGCAGTTCTTC
cdr3_aa: CASSANPAGGGEQFF

d_call: TRBD2
clone_size: few
cdr3_length: 17
v_call: TRBV5-6
j_call: TRBJ2-5
cdr3_nt: TGTGCCAGCAGCTTGGCCTTTGTAGCGGGGGGGTTAGAGACCCAGTACTTC
cdr3_aa: CASSLAFVAGGLETQYF

d_call: TRBD2
clone_size: .
cdr3_length: 15
v_call: TRBV14
j_call: TRBJ2-7
cdr3_nt: TGTGCCAGCAGCCAAGTGGCTAGCGGGAATAGTAAGCAGTACTTC
cdr3_aa: CASSQVASGNSKQYF

d_call: .
clone_size: .
cdr3_length: 14
v_call: TRBV7-2
j_call: TRBJ2-3
cdr3_nt: TGTGCCAGCAGGTTAAGGAGTCCCACAGATACGCAGTATTTT
cdr3_aa: CASRLRSPTDTQYF

d_call: TRBD2
clone_size: .
cdr3_length: 14
v_call: TRBV19
j_call: TRBJ2-1
cdr3_nt: TGTGCCAGTGGACACGGGGGGGCCTGGGATGAGCAGTTCTTC
cdr3_aa: CASGHGGAWDEQFF

d_call: TRBD2
clone_size: .
cdr3_length: 15
v_call: TRBV10-1
j_call: TRBJ2-5
cdr3_nt: TGCGCCAGCAGTGAGTTGGTAGCGGGGCCGGAGACCCAGTACTTC
cdr3_aa: CASSELVAGPETQYF

d_call: TRBD1
clone_size: few
cdr3_length: 11
v_call: TRBV19
j_call: TRBJ1-1
cdr3_nt: TGTGCCACTACCGGACAGGGAAAAGCTTTCTTT
cdr3_aa: CATTGQGKAFF

d_call: TRBD2
clone_size: once
cdr3_length: 13
v_call: TRBV11-3
j_call: TRBJ2-7
cdr3_nt: TGTGCCAGCAGCTTCGGGGGGGAGTACGAGCAGCACTTC
cdr3_aa: CASSFGGEYEQHF

d_call: TRBD2
clone_size: .
cdr3_length: 15
v_call: TRBV5-1
j_call: TRBJ2-7
cdr3_nt: TGCGCCAGCAGCTTGACCAGCGGGGGGGCCCACGAGCAGTACTTC
cdr3_aa: CASSLTSGGAHEQYF

d_call: .
clone_size: .
cdr3_length: 14
v_call: TRBV7-2
j_call: TRBJ1-1
cdr3_nt: TGTGCCAGCAGCTTAAGAGTCATGAACACTGAAGCTTTCTTT
cdr3_aa: CASSLRVMNTEAFF

d_call: TRBD1
clone_size: .
cdr3_length: 14
v_call: TRBV2
j_call: TRBJ2-3
cdr3_nt: TGTGCCAGCATGGAAGGACAGGGGCTGAATACGCAGTATTTT
cdr3_aa: CASMEGQGLNTQYF

d_call: .
clone_size: few
cdr3_length: 16
v_call: TRBV10-3
j_call: TRBJ2-7
cdr3_nt: TGTGCCATCAGTCCCTTGATCGAACAGGGAAGGCGGCAGGAGTACTTC
cdr3_aa: CAISPLIEQGRRQEYF

d_call: TRBD1
clone_size: .
cdr3_length: 15
v_call: TRBV5-6
j_call: TRBJ1-2
cdr3_nt: TGTGCCAGCAATCTCCTCGGACAGGGGACATATGGCTACACCTTC
cdr3_aa: CASNLLGQGTYGYTF

d_call: .
clone_size: .
cdr3_length: 13
v_call: TRBV9
j_call: TRBJ1-1
cdr3_nt: TGTGCCAGCAGCGCCGGGGTGAACACTGAAGCTTTCTTT
cdr3_aa: CASSAGVNTEAFF

d_call: .
clone_size: .
cdr3_length: 15
v_call: TRBV4-1
j_call: TRBJ1-1
cdr3_nt: TGCGCCAGCAGCCAATTTGGGGGGGTGAACACTGAAGCTTTCTTT
cdr3_aa: CASSQFGGVNTEAFF

d_call: .
clone_size: .
cdr3_length: 15
v_call: TRBV7-9
j_call: TRBJ1-5
cdr3_nt: TGTGCCAGCAGCTTAGGTGGGGCGAACAATCAGCCCCAGCATTTT
cdr3_aa: CASSLGGANNQPQHF

d_call: .
clone_size: .
cdr3_length: 17
v_call: TRBV25-1
j_call: TRBJ2-3
cdr3_nt: TGTGCCAGCAGGGGGGGGGCGCCTACTCTGGGCACAGATACGCAGTATTTT
cdr3_aa: CASRGGAPTLGTDTQYF

d_call: .
clone_size: once
cdr3_length: 14
v_call: TRBV27
j_call: TRBJ2-2
cdr3_nt: TGTGCCAGCAGGCCCCAACTGGACACCGGGGAGCTGTTTTTT
cdr3_aa: CASRPQLDTGELFF

d_call: .
clone_size: .
cdr3_length: 17
v_call: TRBV11-1
j_call: TRBJ2-3
cdr3_nt: TGTGCCAGCAGCTTCCCAGAGGGCGGGACTGGCACAGATACGCAGTATTTT
cdr3_aa: CASSFPEGGTGTDTQYF

d_call: .
clone_size: .
cdr3_length: 13
v_call: TRBV7-6
j_call: TRBJ2-1
cdr3_nt: TGTGCCAGCAGCTCGGGACTTCACAATGAGCAGTTCTTC
cdr3_aa: CASSSGLHNEQFF

d_call: TRBD1
clone_size: few
cdr3_length: 16
v_call: TRBV4-1
j_call: TRBJ1-2
cdr3_nt: TGCGCCAGCAGCCAACAACCGGGACAGGAGATCTATGGCTACACCTTC
cdr3_aa: CASSQQPGQEIYGYTF

d_call: TRBD1
clone_size: few
cdr3_length: 16
v_call: TRBV7-3
j_call: TRBJ1-1
cdr3_nt: TGTGCCAGCAGCCTAGTAAGGACAGGGGAGAACACTGAAGCTTTCTTT
cdr3_aa: CASSLVRTGENTEAFF

d_call: TRBD1
clone_size: .
cdr3_length: 13
v_call: TRBV7-2
j_call: TRBJ2-4
cdr3_nt: TGTGCCAGCAGCTCCACAGGGGGCGACATTCAGTACTTC
cdr3_aa: CASSSTGGDIQYF

d_call: TRBD1
clone_size: .
cdr3_length: 15
v_call: TRBV19
j_call: TRBJ2-3
cdr3_nt: TGTGCCAGTAGTGGCAGGGGGCAGAGCACAGATACGCAGTATTTT
cdr3_aa: CASSGRGQSTDTQYF

d_call: .
clone_size: .
cdr3_length: 18
v_call: TRBV7-2
j_call: TRBJ2-6
cdr3_nt: TGTGCCAGCAGCTTAAGTCCAAATACTAACTCTGGGGCCAACGTCCTGACTTTC
cdr3_aa: CASSLSPNTNSGANVLTF

d_call: TRBD1
clone_size: .
cdr3_length: 15
v_call: TRBV7-3
j_call: TRBJ2-2
cdr3_nt: TGTGCCAGCAGCCCCCCCGGACAGGGTTTCGGGGAGCTGTTTTTT
cdr3_aa: CASSPPGQGFGELFF